One sample yielded the 21 T cell receptor beta chains listed below, sequenced in a study of T cell clusters in autoimmune cytopenias (dated by TCRdb to about 2019). The instrument given in TCRdb is Illumina MiSeq. Multiplex PCR with a touch-down protocol amplified TRB rearrangements, with the TRB-A and TRB-B primer pools combined in a single tube. The reads underwent TCRdb reprocessing, giving one record for each CDR3 protein sequence and no DNA. The data table for this sample lists roughly 8,200 distinct CDR3 sequences. Of the sample, roughly 28% falls within the top ten clones. Each sample's TRB amplification started from roughly 270 ng of peripheral blood genomic DNA, which corresponds to some 41,000 genome equivalents. What was sequenced was peripheral blood. The receptors originated from a human donor with an autoimmune cytopenia or autoimmune hepatitis (not recorded which).

This chain connects TRBV20-1 to TRBJ2-5; TCRdb outputs TRBD2, but without DNA this stays unchecked. Germline V lookup: CDR1 DFQATT, CDR2 SNEGSKA (reference sequence). The CDR3 is 15 residues long. Here the CDR3 reads CSALIAGGPQETQYF.

This chain connects TRBV27 to TRBJ2-1. CDR1 is MNHEY and CDR2 is SMNVEV in the germline V gene (reference sequence). This CDR3 has 15 amino acids. The CDR3 spells CASRLYRNFYNEQFF.

By frequency, this clonotype registers medium-sized. J is TRBJ1-6 and V is TRBV30. The CDR3 length is 14 residues. Germline CDR1 is GTSNPN and CDR2 is SVGIG (reference sequence). CDR3: CAWNGWEWGSPLHF.

This chain joins TRBV20-1 and TRBJ1-2. Germline values: CDR1 DFQATT, CDR2 SNEGSKA (reference sequence). The CDR3 spans 13 residues. The CDR3 loop reads CSAVSPRLYGYTF.

The chain recombines TRBV18 with TRBJ2-7. This CDR3 region has 13 residues. Per the germline V gene, CDR1 is KGHSH and CDR2 is LQKENI. CDR3 residues: CASSPGTSYEQYF.

This chain joins TRBV18 and TRBJ1-6. Germline V gene data show CDR1 as KGHSH and CDR2 as LQKENI. The CDR3 is made up of 13 amino acids. This chain's CDR3 is CASSPNSDSPLHF. Looking up the rest from reference TRBV18 and TRBJ1-6 gives the full variable domain: NAGVMQNPRHLVRRRGQEARLRCSPMKGHSHVYWYRQLPEEGLKFMVYLQKENIIDESGMPKERFSAEFPKEGPSILRIQQVVRGDSAAYFCASSPNSDSPLHFGNGTRLTVT.

V gene TRBV19 combines with J gene TRBJ2-3; TCRdb's D call, TRBD1, is unchecked because there is no DNA. Germline CDR1 is LNHDA and CDR2 is SQIVND (reference sequence). The CDR3 consists of 16 residues. The CDR3 protein is CASSIWWDRSTDTQYF.

This chain joins TRBV19 and TRBJ1-3. Germline CDR1 reads LNHDA; CDR2 reads SQIVND (reference sequence). This CDR3 contains 12 residues. CDR3: CASYDTGNTIYF.

By frequency, this clonotype is medium-sized. This chain links TRBV12-3 or TRBV12-4 with TRBJ1-1. This CDR3 is built from 11 residues. The CDR3 protein is CASSLGSERFF.

V and J are TRBV11-2 and TRBJ2-2; without DNA, the TCRdb call of TRBD1 cannot be checked. Germline V gene lookup returns CDR1 SGHAT and CDR2 FQNNGV. The CDR3 has 17 residues. CDR3 in amino acids: CASSFPLESLNTGELFF.

The rearrangement joins TRBV27 to TRBJ1-5; TCRdb outputs TRBD1, but without DNA this stays unchecked. Germline CDR1 is MNHEY and CDR2 is SMNVEV (reference sequence). This CDR3 is 14 amino acids long. CDR3 loop: CASSPRGLSQPQHF.

The chain employs TRBV20-1 and TRBJ2-3; TCRdb designates TRBD2, a call that cannot be tested without DNA. The V gene's germline CDR1 is DFQATT and CDR2 SNEGSKA (reference sequence). The CDR3 spans 16 residues. The CDR3 loop reads CSARAGTRDSTDTQYF.

The rearrangement uses TRBV12-3 or TRBV12-4 and TRBJ2-2. The CDR3 length is 11 residues. The CDR3 sequence: CASSQAGELFF.

This CDR3 is CASSLAQELNYGYTF. The J gene is TRBJ1-2, the V gene TRBV13. This CDR3 region has 15 residues. CDR1 is PRHDT and CDR2 is FYEKMQ in the germline V gene (reference sequence). The whole variable domain, remainder taken from reference TRBV13 and TRBJ1-2, is AAGVIQSPRHLIKEKRETATLKCYPIPRHDTVYWYQQGPGQDPQFLISFYEKMQSDKGSIPDRFSAQQFSDYHSELNMSSLELGDSALYFCASSLAQELNYGYTFGSGTRLTVV.

This sequence joins TRBV27 and TRBJ2-3; as DNA is missing, the TRBD1 call by TCRdb cannot be tested. CDR1 MNHEY and CDR2 SMNVEV come from the germline V gene (reference sequence). The CDR3 is made up of 16 amino acids. The CDR3: CASRELGTGNTDTQYF.

By frequency, this clonotype registers medium-sized. CDR3 in amino acids: CASSSGWGETQYF. V is TRBV19 and J is TRBJ2-5; TCRdb selects TRBD2, and the lack of DNA leaves this call unchecked. This CDR3 region has 13 residues. In germline, CDR1 is LNHDA, CDR2 SQIVND (reference sequence).

The V call is TRBV7-6, the J call TRBJ1-2. CDR1 is SGHVS, CDR2 FNYEAQ, per germline. CDR3 length equals 15 residues. The CDR3 is CATSVRGEANYGYTF.

The chain employs TRBV6-4 and TRBJ2-6; TCRdb calls TRBD2, which cannot be checked without DNA. The germline CDR1 and CDR2 sequences are MRHNA and SNTAGT. The CDR3 runs 15 residues. The CDR3 sequence is CASRGGADGANVLTF.

Measured by frequency, this clonotype is medium-sized. The CDR3 sequence is CSVGARSGGRANEQFF. This chain uses TRBV29-1 with TRBJ2-1; TCRdb returns TRBD2, unconfirmable since there is no DNA. Germline V lookup: CDR1 SQVTM, CDR2 ANQGSEA. The CDR3 has 16 amino acids.

Judged by frequency, this clonotype is medium-sized. The chain is built from TRBV29-1 and TRBJ2-7. This CDR3 comprises 11 residues. CDR1 is SQVTM and CDR2 is ANQGSEA in the germline V gene. Here the CDR3 reads CSVVLGYEQYF.

V is TRBV15 and J is TRBJ2-1; TCRdb's assignment of TRBD1 cannot be checked, as there is no DNA. Germline CDR1 reads LNHNV; CDR2 reads YYDKDF (reference sequence). This CDR3 is built from 16 residues. This CDR3 is CATSRDPGRSYNEQFF.